The present entry profiles one TCR beta chain with its context. Its binding antigen is unknown. No much larger clonotype is one base removed from it; base qualities were not supplied. The CDR3 regions of human TCRbeta chains were analyzed by immunosequencing. In the paper's pipeline: TCRs in the repertoires were compared against a reference library of SARS-CoV-2-specific TCRs that had been generated with the MIRA antigen-specificity platform. Breadth was defined as the fraction of unique TCRs that were SARS-CoV-2-associated. Depth was defined as the fraction of total T cells that were SARS-CoV-2-associated. Each spike-specific TCR was assigned to its reactive spike region and to a CD4 or CD8 class using the MIRA data. Log10-transformed breadth and depth values were compared by one-way ANOVA with Sidak's multiple comparisons tests. In its TCRdb copy, this immuneACCESS table keeps in-frame sequences only and misses some clones. Where compared with another copy, unresolved V genes explain less than half of these, and the others have no known cause. The DNA was the basis for D and trimming; V, J and clone size are from that table. Within this sample are 100,000 or so clones, with around 90% of them counted one time only. Over 15% of the sample is in the top ten clones.

Explained via the paper, the time point label denotes: baseline before first vaccination. Vaccinee samples were obtained from the UK trials COV001 and COV002, which included a single-blind randomized controlled phase 2/3 trial of AZD1222 (ChAdOx1 nCoV-19) in healthy adults. Trial participant PBMC samples were collected at day 0 and day 28 after the second dose for TCRbeta chain sequencing. These data originate in a study of T cell responses to AZD1222 COVID-19 vaccine (dated by TCRdb to 2020 to 2022). For context, the study as a whole: AZD1222 recipients whose second dose came at about 4 weeks and those whose second dose came at about 12 weeks were combined into one group, since spike-specific TCR depth and breadth did not differ between the two schedules. A total of approximately 250 trial participants underwent TCR sequencing, of whom under 220 had received two doses of AZD1222 and roughly 26 had received two doses of the MenACWY control vaccine. Trial participants were enrolled by age into 18-55, 56-69 and 70-plus year subgroups, with 148, 28 and 57 TCR-sequenced participants respectively.

Per the germline V gene (reference sequence), MNHEY is the CDR1 and SMNVEV is the CDR2. Reading from cysteine to phenylalanine, the CDR3 counts 14 amino acids. Of the read, only the CDR3 DNA is kept; its 42 bases are in frame from base 1. Trimming takes 4 bases from V and 0 bases from J, and the germline ends sit 9 bases apart. On the study overall, not on this receptor specifically: After two AZD1222 doses, both the breadth and the depth of spike-specific TCRs were significantly higher than at day 0 and than in MenACWY recipients. CD4 TCRs associated with the vaccine covered the entire spike protein, and the dominant responses were in regions 160-218 and 743-854. No day 14 peak-response samples were available, so repertoires were characterized only after the peak T cell response. Only 5 to 7 AZD1222 recipients were SARS-CoV-2 seropositive at baseline, limiting conclusions about previously exposed vaccinees. Nearly half of unique spike-specific TCRs reportedly recognized epitopes outside regions mutated in the B.1.351 and B.1.1.7 variants. In the small 56-69-year group, the increase in depth fell short of significance, most likely because of low power. Participants were mostly white British, with more females than males. The authors suggested clonal diversity may have been underestimated.

The rearrangement combines TRBV27 with TRBJ1-1; the D gene assignment is ambiguous. The material sequenced was peripheral blood, taken on day 0 of AZD1222 vaccination. This clonotype originated in an adult in good health. The CDR3 protein: CASSSPGLNTEAFF. In nucleotide form, the sequence is TGTGCCAGCAGTTCACCGGGGTTGAACACTGAAGCTTTCTTT.